The table lists the clone carrying this T cell receptor (beta chain) with many counts. Antigen specificity is unknown. This sample was taken from a study of early T cells in non-severe SARS-CoV-2 infection. Study results and limitations: Private and CD4 specificities were missed by VDJdb matching, skewed to anti-spike CD8.

Unique molecular identifiers were attached to individual cDNA molecules. Via MiXCR, TCRdb re-called the 5' RACE reads, giving one row per CDR3 protein. In the table there are approximately 65,000 distinct CDR3 sequences, 12% of which are singletons. The germline CDR1 and CDR2 sequences are SNHLY and FYNNEI. Trimming stripped 6 bases from V and 2 bases from J, with 14 bases between. This CDR3 comprises 16 residues. Material for sequencing was whole blood. V is TRBV2 and J is TRBJ1-6, with D perhaps TRBD1 (6 bases). The receptor comes from an adult who was a healthcare worker with PCR-confirmed SARS-CoV-2 infection or an uninfected control (not recorded which). The CDR3 DNA reads as TGTGCCAGCAGCGGACAGTCGGTAGCCTATAATTCACCCCTCCACTTT. Translated: CASSGQSVAYNSPLHF.